These 3 T cell receptor beta chains were all obtained from the same sample, sequenced in a study of T cell responses to AZD1222 COVID-19 vaccine (dated by TCRdb to the early 2020s). The sample's time point, from its label and the paper: about 28 days (+/-7) after the second vaccine dose. Preparation of the library involved the immunoSEQ multiplex PCR assay. TCRdb took this table from immuneACCESS and kept in-frame rearrangements with V and J called. Such tables lack part of the clones; where checked against another copy, unresolved V genes explain under half of the gap, and the rest is unexplained. The sample table lists about 54,000 clones, roughly 90% of them with a count of one. The top ten clones comprise around 15% of the sample. Sequencing was performed on peripheral blood, taken 28 days after the second AZD1222 dose. All receptors derive from an adult who received the AZD1222 COVID-19 vaccine.

V is TRBV19 and J is TRBJ1-4; TRBD1 matches 9 bases. Germline V gene data show CDR1 as LNHDA and CDR2 as SQIVND (reference sequence). V shed 7 bases and J 8 bases; nucleotides not matched to a gene: 11. The CDR3 contains 15 residues. The CDR3 is CASMKDRGGSEKLFF. CDR3 coding DNA: TGTGCCAGTATGAAGGACAGGGGAGGGTCGGAAAAACTGTTTTTT.

The chain recombines TRBV6-2 or TRBV6-3 with TRBJ2-6; D might be TRBD1 (6 bases). This CDR3 comprises 20 residues. The germline V gene has CDR1 MNHEY and CDR2 SVGEGT. The V end was cut by 2 bases, the J end by 0 bases, with 20 bases between. For the CDR3, the DNA is TGTGCCAGCAGTTACAAGCATGGTGACAGGCTCTACTCTGGGGCCAACGTCCTGACTTTC. Amino acids: CASSYKHGDRLYSGANVLTF.

V gene TRBV6-5 combines with J gene TRBJ1-5, with D unresolved. CDR3 length: 13 residues. The V end was cut by 6 bases, the J end by 5 bases, with 11 bases between. The germline CDR1 and CDR2 sequences are MNHEY and SVGAGI. The CDR3 DNA reads TGTGCCAGCAGCACGGCCCATGATCAGCCCCAGCATTTT. Protein: CASSTAHDQPQHF.